The T cell receptor (beta chain) under discussion was sequenced for a study of graft-versus-host responses after intestinal transplantation. Overall study results and limits: Circulating GvH clones peaking coincided with falling HvG clones soon after transplant.

TCRdb keeps only in-frame clones here, not all; method: immunoSEQ multiplex PCR. The repertoire has under 90,000 clones, more than 85% of them found once; the top ten carry around 0.37%. CDR1 is SGHAT and CDR2 is FQNNGV in the germline V gene. The CDR3 spans 16 residues. V trimming: 2 bases; J trimming: 5 bases; junction bases outside the gene matches: 11. As regards this clone: Its target is not known.

The source is a human donor who was the organ donor for an intestinal transplant. The V gene is TRBV11-2, the J gene TRBJ1-1, with TRBD1 matching over 7 bases. Sequenced here: unstimulated CD4+ T cells sorted from spleen or lymph node cells, sampled before transplant. The CDR3 region is CASSLLTGIMGTEAFF. The CDR3 coding sequence is TGTGCCAGCAGCTTATTGACAGGGATAATGGGGACTGAAGCTTTCTTT.